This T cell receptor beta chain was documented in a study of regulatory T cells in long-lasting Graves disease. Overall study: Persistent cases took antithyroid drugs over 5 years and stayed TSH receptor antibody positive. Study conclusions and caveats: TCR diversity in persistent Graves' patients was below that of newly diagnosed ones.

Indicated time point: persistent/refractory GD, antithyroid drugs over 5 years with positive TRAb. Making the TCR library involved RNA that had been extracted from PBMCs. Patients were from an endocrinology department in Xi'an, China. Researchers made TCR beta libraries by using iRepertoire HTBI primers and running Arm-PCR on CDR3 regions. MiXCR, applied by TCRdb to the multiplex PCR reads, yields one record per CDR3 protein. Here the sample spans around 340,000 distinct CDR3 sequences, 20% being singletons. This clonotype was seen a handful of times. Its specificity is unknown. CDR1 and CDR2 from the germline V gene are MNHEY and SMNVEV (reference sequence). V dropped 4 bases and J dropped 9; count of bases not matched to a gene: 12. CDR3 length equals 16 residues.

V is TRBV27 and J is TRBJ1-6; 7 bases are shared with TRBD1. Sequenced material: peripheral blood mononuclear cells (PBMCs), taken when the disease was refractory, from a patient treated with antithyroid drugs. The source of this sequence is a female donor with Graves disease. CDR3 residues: CASSYSAGTVSSPLHF. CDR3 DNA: TGTGCCAGCAGTTACTCGGCCGGGACAGTATCTTCACCCCTCCACTTT.